This T cell receptor (beta chain) emerged from a study of cytomegalovirus exposure and HLA in healthy donors. Findings and limits, study-wide: A later examination showed that TCR association rates differed by HLA locus, with DRB1 most and HLA-C fewest. The likely origin of a cluster of highly shared sequence variants was a sequencing artifact. Some V segments, including TRBV6-2 and TRBV6-3, were excluded as indistinguishable.

Donors counted as nominally healthy when sampled, yet unrecorded immune exposures were likely. This clone came up a few times. Its antigen is not identified. PCR used 60 Vbeta primers and 13 Jbeta primers. Produced via immunoSEQ multiplex PCR; TCRdb's table is partial and in-frame only. The table shows approximately 180,000 clones, with 12% occurring only once. V lost 1 base, J lost 1 base, and 7 bases lay in between. From germline, CDR1 is SEHNR and CDR2 FQNEAQ (reference sequence). This CDR3 has 14 amino acids. The specimen was PBMCs. The chain has TRBV7-9 and TRBJ1-1; D gene ambiguous. The receptor comes from a man aged 45-65 years in good health and CMV-seropositive. The CDR3 loop is CASSLDLWNTEAFF. The CDR3 DNA is TGTGCCAGCAGCTTAGATCTGTGGAACACTGAAGCTTTCTTT.